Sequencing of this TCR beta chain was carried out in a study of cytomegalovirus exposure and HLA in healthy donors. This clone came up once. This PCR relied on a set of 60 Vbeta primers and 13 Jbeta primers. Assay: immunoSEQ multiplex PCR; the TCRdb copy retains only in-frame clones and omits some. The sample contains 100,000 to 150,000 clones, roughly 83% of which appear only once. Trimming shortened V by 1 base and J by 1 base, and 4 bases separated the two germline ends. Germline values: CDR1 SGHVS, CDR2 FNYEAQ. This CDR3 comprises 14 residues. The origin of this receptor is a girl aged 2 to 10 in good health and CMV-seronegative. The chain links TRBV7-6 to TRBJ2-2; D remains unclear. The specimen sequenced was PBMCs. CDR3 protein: CASSLDGNTGELFF. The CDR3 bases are TGTGCCAGCAGCTTAGACGGGAACACCGGGGAGCTGTTTTTT.